The source of this TCR beta chain is a study of CD8+CD57+ T cells in acquired aplastic anemia. Findings and caveats of the study: Between the patient and control groups, CD8+ Simpson's diversity did not differ significantly.

This CDR3 comprises 15 residues. Germline loops: CDR1 SGHTA, CDR2 FQGNSA. With 3 bases removed from V and 10 bases from J, the gap between germline ends came to 16 bases. For CDR3 and TCR beta VDJ profiling, genomic DNA was the template used. TCRdb re-called the reads with MiXCR, one entry per CDR3 protein. Of around 200,000 distinct CDR3 sequences in the sample, under 50% are singletons; the top ten hold approximately 20%. CD8+CD57+ cell expansion, shown by flow cytometry, had occurred in the patients selected for sequencing. With regard to this clonotype: Its target is unknown.

The TCR originated in a human donor with aplastic anemia. The source material was sorted CD4+, CD8+, or CD8+CD57+ T cells (not recorded which) from PBMCs. The gene calls are TRBV7-2 and TRBJ1-6, with D maybe TRBD1 (6 bases). In nucleotides, the CDR3 is TGTGCCAGCAGCTTGACAGGCGGTGGGGAATCACCCCTCCACTTT. Translating it yields CASSLTGGGESPLHF.